One sample yielded the 26 T cell receptor beta chains listed below, sequenced in a study of immune evolution from preneoplasia to lung adenocarcinoma. Sequencing was performed with immunoSEQ multiplex PCR; in TCRdb, only in-frame clones are kept and a portion is missing. The sample includes about 21,000 clones, 75% seen only once; the top ten take around 5.6%. What was sequenced was FFPE invasive lung adenocarcinoma tissue. The source is a person aged 55-75 years with lung adenocarcinoma.

V and J are TRBV5-1 and TRBJ2-5; possible D gene TRBD2, 6 bases. Germline lookup yields CDR1 SGHRS and CDR2 YFSETQ. V was clipped by 0 bases and J by 4 bases, with 13 bases between them. The CDR3 has 15 amino acids. CDR3 coding DNA: TGCGCCAGCAGCTTGGATACCGGGAGTAGAGAGACCCAGTACTTC. Protein: CASSLDTGSRETQYF.

The chain carries TRBV14 and TRBJ2-2, with 15 bases aligning to TRBD2. Unmatched junction bases numbered 7, after V lost 0 bases and J lost 5 bases. The CDR3 covers 19 residues. The germline CDR1 and CDR2 sequences are SGHDN and FVKESK. CDR3 nucleotide sequence: TGTGCCAGCAGCCAAGACATTCGGACTAGCGGGAGGGGTACCGGGGAGCTGTTTTTT. This encodes CASSQDIRTSGRGTGELFF.

This clone was observed a handful of times. The rearrangement uses TRBV29-1 and TRBJ1-2, with TRBD1 as a possible D gene (6 bases). Germline CDR1 and CDR2: SQVTM and ANQGSEA. The length of the CDR3 is 12 residues. The V gene lost 4 bases and the J gene lost 2 bases, with 8 bases spanning the gap. The CDR3 nucleotides are TGCAGCGTTGGGGGACAAAACTATGGCTACACCTTC. Residues: CSVGGQNYGYTF. Combining the CDR3 with reference TRBV29-1 and TRBJ1-2 gives the whole variable domain SAVISQKPSRDICQRGTSLTIQCQVDSQVTMMFWYRQQPGQSLTLIATANQGSEATYESGFVIDKFPISRPNLTFSTLTVSNMSPEDSSIYLCSVGGQNYGYTFGSGTRLTVV.

The chain joins TRBV18 to TRBJ2-2; 7 bases map to TRBD1. Germline V gene data show CDR1 as KGHSH and CDR2 as LQKENI. The length of the CDR3 is 15 residues. The V segment lost 3 bases and the J segment 0 bases; nucleotides outside the gene matches: 1. The CDR3 DNA reads as TGTGCCAGCTCACCGGACAGGACGAACACCGGGGAGCTGTTTTTT. Translating it yields CASSPDRTNTGELFF. The full variable domain, with the rest looked up from reference TRBV18 and TRBJ2-2, is NAGVMQNPRHLVRRRGQEARLRCSPMKGHSHVYWYRQLPEEGLKFMVYLQKENIIDESGMPKERFSAEFPKEGPSILRIQQVVRGDSAAYFCASSPDRTNTGELFFGEGSRLTVL.

A few counts support this clone. V usage is TRBV6-5 and J usage is TRBJ2-5, with TRBD2 identical over 8 bases. There are 15 residues in the CDR3. CDR1 and CDR2 from the germline V gene are MNHEY and SVGAGI. J gave up 4 bases and V 4 bases, and 8 bases lay outside the gene matches. CDR3 in amino acids: CASSWRSGKRETQYF. CDR3 DNA sequence: TGTGCCAGCAGTTGGCGTAGCGGGAAGCGAGAGACCCAGTACTTC.

V is TRBV7-8 and J is TRBJ2-7; 13 nucleotides line up with TRBD2. The V gene's germline CDR1 is SGHVS and CDR2 FQNEAQ. V lost 3 bases and J lost 5; bases outside the gene matches: 1. The CDR3 is made up of 14 amino acids. CDR3 sequence (DNA): TGTGCCAGCAGCTTTGGGACTAGCGGGAACGAGCAGTACTTC. Its protein product is CASSFGTSGNEQYF.

J is TRBJ1-2 and V is TRBV19; D remains unclear. CDR3 length equals 14 residues. With 5 bases removed from V and 3 bases from J, the gap between germline ends came to 13 bases. CDR1 and CDR2 from the germline V gene are LNHDA and SQIVND (reference sequence). CDR3 amino acids: CASSLGSGYYGYTF. Written as DNA, the CDR3 is TGTGCCAGTAGTTTGGGGTCCGGCTACTATGGCTACACCTTC. Supplemented by reference TRBV19 and TRBJ1-2, the full variable domain reads DGGITQSPKYLFRKEGQNVTLSCEQNLNHDAMYWYRQDPGQGLRLIYYSQIVNDFQKGDIAEGYSVSREKKESFPLTVTSAQKNPTAFYLCASSLGSGYYGYTFGSGTRLTVV.

The gene calls are TRBV27 and TRBJ2-5; possible D gene TRBD2, 6 bases. Germline V lookup: CDR1 MNHEY, CDR2 SMNVEV (reference sequence). Trimming left V 5 bases short and J 2 bases short, with 15 bases between. The CDR3 covers 15 residues. CDR3 in DNA: TGTGCCAGCAGTCCGCGCCGGGACTCTCAAGAGACCCAGTACTTC. This translates into CASSPRRDSQETQYF.

The chain joins TRBV5-1 to TRBJ1-4; 9 bases are a match to TRBD1. The CDR3 sequence is 14 residues long. Per the germline V gene, CDR1 is SGHRS and CDR2 is YFSETQ. V trimming: 4 bases; J trimming: 7 bases; junction bases outside the gene matches: 5. The CDR3 protein is CASSPYRGREKLFF. CDR3 nucleotides: TGCGCCAGCAGCCCTTACAGGGGGCGTGAAAAACTGTTTTTT. The full variable domain, its missing parts supplied by reference TRBV5-1 and TRBJ1-4, is KAGVTQTPRYLIKTRGQQVTLSCSPISGHRSVSWYQQTPGQGLQFLFEYFSETQRNKGNFPGRFSGRQFSNSRSEMNVSTLELGDSALYLCASSPYRGREKLFFGSGTQLSVL.

The chain is built from TRBV5-8 and TRBJ2-5, with a weak D call TRBD2 (7 bases). CDR1 and CDR2 from the germline V gene are SGHTS and YDEGEE. CDR3 length: 15 amino acids. V was pared by 2 bases and J by 2 bases, with 13 bases between. CDR3 coding DNA: TGTGCCAGCAGCTTTCGGGGGAGGGGGCAAGAGACCCAGTACTTC. It codes for CASSFRGRGQETQYF.

The rearrangement joins TRBV10-3 to TRBJ2-2; D remains ambiguous. The CDR3 consists of 13 residues. The germline V gene has CDR1 ENHRY and CDR2 SYGVKD. Trimming removed 10 bases from V and 0 bases from J, with 9 bases in between. The CDR3 sequence: CATTDTNTGELFF. DNA of the CDR3: TGTGCCACCACTGACACGAACACCGGGGAGCTGTTTTTT.

The chain employs TRBV4-1 and TRBJ2-5, with 7 positions matching TRBD2. J gave up 5 bases and V 3 bases, and 15 bases lay outside the gene matches. The CDR3 extends over 17 amino acids. CDR1 is MGHRA and CDR2 is YSYEKL in the germline V gene. The DNA for the CDR3 is TGCGCCAGCAGCCAGCGGTACTCGTGGGAGGGCCCGGAGACCCAGTACTTC. It yields the protein CASSQRYSWEGPETQYF.

The chain carries TRBV5-1 and TRBJ2-3; 9 positions match TRBD2. Per germline, CDR1 SGHRS and CDR2 YFSETQ. The CDR3 runs 13 residues. The V gene end was trimmed by 4 bases and the J gene end by 10 bases; junction bases not matched to a gene: 7. The CDR3 DNA is TGCGCCAGCAGCCTCCCGGGCGGGGGGGCGCAGTATTTT. Translated, it gives CASSLPGGGAQYF.

This clone was observed once. The J gene is TRBJ2-1, the V gene TRBV9, with D uncertain. This CDR3 has 15 residues. The germline V gene has CDR1 SGDLS and CDR2 YYNGEE. Trimming pared 1 base from V and 1 base from J, leaving 9 bases between. CDR3: CASSVRQESYNEQFF. The CDR3 DNA is TGTGCCAGCAGCGTAAGGCAGGAGTCCTACAATGAGCAGTTCTTC. Full variable domain (outside the CDR3, taken from reference TRBV9 and TRBJ2-1): DSGVTQTPKHLITATGQRVTLRCSPRSGDLSVYWYQQSLDQGLQFLIQYYNGEERAKGNILERFSAQQFPDLHSELNLSSLELGDSALYFCASSVRQESYNEQFFGPGTRLTVL.

This chain uses TRBV21-1 with TRBJ2-7; TRBD1 reflects the table's D call only, with no check against the DNA. TRBV21-1 is a known pseudogene. The CDR3 is made up of 14 amino acids. DNA of the CDR3: TGTGCCAGCTTCATTCTACCGACAACCTACGAGCAGTACTTC. Translated: CASFILPTTYEQYF.

The CDR3 DNA follows: TGCGCCAGCAGCCAGACAGGGCGGAACACTGAAGCTTTCTTT. Translating gives CASSQTGRNTEAFF. The chain employs TRBV4-1 and TRBJ1-1; the match to TRBD1 covers 7 bases. CDR1 is MGHRA and CDR2 is YSYEKL in the germline V gene. The CDR3 extends over 14 amino acids. The ends lost 3 bases at V and 1 base at J; junction bases unmatched: 2.

The V call is TRBV19, the J call TRBJ2-3; D not certain. Germline V lookup: CDR1 LNHDA, CDR2 SQIVND (reference sequence). The CDR3 runs 12 residues. The V end lost 4 bases, the J end lost 3 bases, and 5 bases lay between the germline ends. The CDR3, as DNA: TGTGCCAGTAGTACAGCTACAGATACGCAGTATTTT. The encoded protein is CASSTATDTQYF.

This clone is classed as large. The V gene is TRBV6-5, the J gene TRBJ1-1; the D gene is possibly TRBD1 (6 bases). This CDR3 contains 13 residues. CDR1 and CDR2 (germline): MNHEY, SVGAGI. V was trimmed by 5 bases and J by 4 bases, leaving 11 bases between them. Here the CDR3 reads CASSKQGITEAFF. The CDR3 bases are TGTGCCAGCAGTAAACAGGGAATCACTGAAGCTTTCTTT.

This clone has just one count. V usage is TRBV5-1 and J usage is TRBJ2-5; the match to TRBD2 covers 11 bases. Per the germline V gene, CDR1 is SGHRS and CDR2 is YFSETQ. The J segment lost 1 base and the V segment lost 5 bases, leaving 7 bases of the junction unmatched. The CDR3 covers 16 residues. Here the CDR3 reads CASSFRLAGTQETQYF. DNA for the CDR3: TGCGCCAGCAGTTTCAGACTAGCGGGGACCCAAGAGACCCAGTACTTC. Drawing the rest from reference TRBV5-1 and TRBJ2-5, the complete variable domain is KAGVTQTPRYLIKTRGQQVTLSCSPISGHRSVSWYQQTPGQGLQFLFEYFSETQRNKGNFPGRFSGRQFSNSRSEMNVSTLELGDSALYLCASSFRLAGTQETQYFGPGTRLLVL.

The rearrangement joins TRBV11-2 to TRBJ2-1, with no clear D. V gave up 4 bases and J gave up 0 bases, with 13 bases separating them. Germline V gives CDR1 SGHAT, CDR2 FQNNGV. CDR3 length: 16 amino acids. The CDR3 nucleotides are TGTGCCAGCAGCTACAGTCCCTCGAGCTCCTACAATGAGCAGTTCTTC. Translation gives CASSYSPSSSYNEQFF.

The chain couples TRBV5-1 to TRBJ1-4; weak D call: TRBD1 (6 bases). The germline V gene encodes CDR1 SGHRS and CDR2 YFSETQ. V lost 4 bases and J lost 0, with 10 bases in between. This CDR3 is 15 amino acids long. The CDR3 bases are TGCGCCAGCAGCATGCAGGGGACAACTAATGAAAAACTGTTTTTT. It specifies CASSMQGTTNEKLFF.

The chain is built from TRBV2 and TRBJ2-1; either TRBD1 or TRBD2 may fit D (5 bases each). V was clipped by 7 bases and J by 5 bases, with 9 bases between them. CDR1 SNHLY and CDR2 FYNNEI come from the germline V gene. The CDR3 spans 12 residues. CDR3 nucleotide sequence: TGTGCCAGCACCTGGGGGAACAATGAGCAGTTCTTC. Its protein product is CASTWGNNEQFF.

About this clone: The identical CDR3 is also encoded by other nucleotide sequences in the sample. The J gene is TRBJ1-4, the V gene TRBV18; D is unresolved. V was shortened by 3 bases and J by 5 bases, with 1 base between the two germline ends. This CDR3 region has 11 residues. The germline V gene encodes CDR1 KGHSH and CDR2 LQKENI. The CDR3 is CASSPNEKLFF. CDR3 in DNA: TGTGCCAGCTCACCGAATGAAAAACTGTTTTTT.

V is TRBV7-9 and J is TRBJ2-7; 8 bases are shared with TRBD1. Unmatched junction bases numbered 4, after V lost 6 bases and J lost 0 bases. Germline loops: CDR1 SEHNR, CDR2 FQNEAQ (reference sequence). There are 14 residues in the CDR3. CDR3 coding DNA: TGTGCCAGCAGACCTGACAGGGGCTCCTACGAGCAGTACTTC. This encodes CASRPDRGSYEQYF. Combining the CDR3 with reference TRBV7-9 and TRBJ2-7 gives the whole variable domain DTGVSQNPRHKITKRGQNVTFRCDPISEHNRLYWYRQTLGQGPEFLTYFQNEAQLEKSRLLSDRFSAERPKGSFSTLEIQRTEQGDSAMYLCASRPDRGSYEQYFGPGTRLTVT.

The rearrangement links TRBV25-1 to TRBJ1-4, with a tentative D call TRBD1 (6 bases). V dropped 0 bases and J dropped 7 bases, with 15 bases sitting between them. The CDR3 extends over 16 amino acids. The germline V gene encodes CDR1 MGHDK and CDR2 SYGVNS. This CDR3 reads CASSEYKRGTGEKLFF. The CDR3 region has the DNA TGTGCCAGCAGTGAATATAAGAGGGGGACGGGTGAAAAACTGTTTTTT.

The chain recombines TRBV7-9 with TRBJ2-1; possibly TRBD2 for D (5 bases). Deletions cut 2 bases from V and 6 bases from J, with 14 bases between. CDR3 length: 15 residues. CDR1 SEHNR and CDR2 FQNEAQ come from the germline V gene (reference sequence). CDR3 nucleotide sequence: TGTGCCAGCAGCTTACGGGCGGGCAAGTCCAATGAGCAGTTCTTC. This sequence encodes CASSLRAGKSNEQFF.